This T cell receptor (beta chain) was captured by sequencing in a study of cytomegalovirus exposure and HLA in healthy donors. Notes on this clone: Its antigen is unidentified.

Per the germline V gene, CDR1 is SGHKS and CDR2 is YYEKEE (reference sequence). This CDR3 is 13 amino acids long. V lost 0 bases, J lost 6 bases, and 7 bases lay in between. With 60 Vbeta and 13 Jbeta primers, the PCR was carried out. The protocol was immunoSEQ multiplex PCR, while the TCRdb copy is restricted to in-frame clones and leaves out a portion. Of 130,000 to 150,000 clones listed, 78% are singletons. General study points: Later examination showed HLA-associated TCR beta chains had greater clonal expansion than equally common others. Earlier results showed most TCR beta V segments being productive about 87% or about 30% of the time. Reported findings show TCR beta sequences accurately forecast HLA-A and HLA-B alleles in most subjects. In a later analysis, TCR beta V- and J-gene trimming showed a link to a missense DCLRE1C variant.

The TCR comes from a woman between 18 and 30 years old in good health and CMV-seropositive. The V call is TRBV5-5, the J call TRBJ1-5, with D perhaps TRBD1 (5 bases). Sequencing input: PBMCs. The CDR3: CASSLVTGQPQHF. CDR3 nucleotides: TGTGCCAGCAGCTTGGTTACAGGTCAGCCCCAGCATTTT.